The 32 T cell receptor beta chains below were found in one sample sequenced in a study of T cell responses to AZD1222 COVID-19 vaccine. Profiling relied on immunoSEQ multiplex PCR, and the TCRdb table lists in-frame clones only, not all of them. Here the sample spans around 87,000 clones, over 75% being singletons. The sample was peripheral blood, taken on day 0 of AZD1222 vaccination. The receptors here all came from an adult in good health.

The chain combines TRBV6-5 with TRBJ1-6; D call uncertain. Germline CDR1 MNHEY, CDR2 SVGAGI. V gave up 2 bases and J gave up 0 bases, with 5 bases separating them. There are 15 residues in the CDR3. The CDR3 loop is CASSYESSYNSPLHF. The CDR3 DNA follows: TGTGCCAGCAGTTACGAGAGCTCCTATAATTCACCCCTCCACTTT.

The chain carries TRBV11-3 and TRBJ2-1; D is possibly TRBD1 (5 bases). CDR1 is SGHNT and CDR2 is YENEEA in the germline V gene. CDR3 length: 14 amino acids. V was shortened by 1 base and J by 7 bases, with 11 bases between the two germline ends. The CDR3 DNA sequence: TGTGCCAGCAGCTTAGGATCGGCAGGGAATGAGCAGTTCTTC. This codes for CASSLGSAGNEQFF.

This chain connects TRBV20-1 to TRBJ2-2, with D perhaps being TRBD1 or TRBD2 (5 bases each). Germline CDR1 reads DFQATT; CDR2 reads SNEGSKA (reference sequence). With 3 bases removed from V and 6 bases from J, the gap between germline ends came to 8 bases. The CDR3 is 12 amino acids. The CDR3 spells CSASPGPGELFF. CDR3 bases: TGCAGTGCTAGTCCGGGGCCCGGGGAGCTGTTTTTT.

This chain links TRBV7-9 with TRBJ2-1, with D uncertain. The CDR3 runs 16 residues. Between the trimmed V and J ends, which lost 1 base and 0 bases, there was a span of 10 bases. Per germline, CDR1 SEHNR and CDR2 FQNEAQ (reference sequence). The CDR3 reads CASSLGPRGSYNEQFF. The DNA of the CDR3 is TGTGCCAGCAGCTTAGGGCCCCGCGGCTCCTACAATGAGCAGTTCTTC.

This clone appeared a single time. CDR3 region: CASSSLSEVTYEQYF. The CDR3 nucleotides are TGTGCCAGCAGCTCCCTCTCAGAGGTTACCTACGAGCAGTACTTC. The chain couples TRBV5-5 to TRBJ2-7; unclear D gene. The CDR3 sequence is 15 residues long. The V end lost 3 bases, the J end lost 2 bases, and 15 bases lay between the germline ends. Per the germline V gene, CDR1 is SGHKS and CDR2 is YYEKEE (reference sequence).

The chain is built from TRBV1 and TRBJ1-4; no check of the table's D call, TRBD1, against the DNA was made. TRBV1 is flagged as a pseudogene. This CDR3 contains 16 residues. The CDR3 loop is CTSSQGQGASNEKLFF. CDR3 nucleotides: TGCACCAGCAGCCAGGGACAGGGGGCGTCTAATGAAAAACTGTTTTTT.

This rearrangement joins TRBV6-5 to TRBJ2-5; D could derive from TRBD1 or TRBD2 (6 bases each). Trimming left V 10 bases short and J 1 base short, with 16 bases between. This CDR3 spans 14 amino acids. Germline V gene lookup returns CDR1 MNHEY and CDR2 SVGAGI. The DNA of the CDR3 is TGTGCCACCTCGAAGGGGGGAGCCCAAGAGACCCAGTACTTC. It translates to CATSKGGAQETQYF.

The V gene is TRBV7-2, the J gene TRBJ2-4; no definite D call. The V and J ends lost 3 bases and 5 bases respectively, with 14 bases between them. The length of the CDR3 is 15 residues. Looked up from germline, CDR1 is SGHTA and CDR2 is FQGNSA. CDR3 in DNA: TGTGCCAGCAGCTTTAGCAGCCTGAATGAAAACATTCAGTACTTC. Translating gives CASSFSSLNENIQYF.

This chain links TRBV15 with TRBJ1-6, with 7 bases that match TRBD1. V dropped 1 base and J dropped 7; count of bases not matched to a gene: 7. Germline V gene lookup returns CDR1 LNHNV and CDR2 YYDKDF (reference sequence). The CDR3 loop spans 16 amino acids. Written as DNA, the CDR3 is TGTGCCACCAGCAGAGGGTTCGGGACAGCGAATTCACCCCTCCACTTT. Residues: CATSRGFGTANSPLHF.

V is TRBV12-5 and J is TRBJ2-7; maybe TRBD2 (5 bases). This CDR3 comprises 15 residues. Per the germline V gene, CDR1 is LGHNT and CDR2 is FRNRAP. V gave up 2 bases and J gave up 7 bases, with 18 bases separating them. The CDR3 is CASGLTTDGSGEQYF. The CDR3, as DNA: TGTGCTAGTGGTTTGACCACGGACGGGTCGGGGGAGCAGTACTTC.

In its sample, this clone was seen once. This chain links TRBV5-1 with TRBJ1-2, with D perhaps TRBD1 (6 bases). In germline, CDR1 is SGHRS, CDR2 YFSETQ. The CDR3 has 14 amino acids. V lost 1 base, J lost 2 bases, and 9 bases lay in between. CDR3 in amino acids: CASSLRTENYGYTF. The DNA of the CDR3 is TGCGCCAGCAGCTTGCGGACAGAAAACTATGGCTACACCTTC.

The rearrangement uses TRBV3-1 (or the pseudogene TRBV3-2) and TRBJ2-2; D remains unclear. The CDR3 has 15 amino acids. The ends were cut back, 4 bases at V and 2 bases at J, with 11 bases in the middle. From germline, CDR1 is LGHDT and CDR2 YNNKEL (reference sequence). CDR3 region: CASSPRPSNTGELFF. As DNA, the CDR3 is TGTGCCAGCAGCCCACGCCCCAGCAACACCGGGGAGCTGTTTTTT.

This chain joins TRBV5-6 and TRBJ2-3; no clear D. The CDR3 contains 13 residues. The V gene lost 4 bases and the J gene lost 3 bases, with 9 bases spanning the gap. Germline V gene data show CDR1 as SGHDT and CDR2 as YYEEEE. The CDR3 loop reads CASSILWTDTQYF. The CDR3 DNA reads TGTGCCAGCAGCATCCTTTGGACAGATACGCAGTATTTT. The full variable domain, with the rest looked up from reference TRBV5-6 and TRBJ2-3, is DAGVTQSPTHLIKTRGQQVTLRCSPKSGHDTVSWYQQALGQGPQFIFQYYEEEERQRGNFPDRFSGHQFPNYSSELNVNALLLGDSALYLCASSILWTDTQYFGPGTRLTVL.

The V call is TRBV19, the J call TRBJ2-2; 7 nucleotides align to TRBD2. Germline V gene sequence: CDR1 LNHDA, CDR2 SQIVND (reference sequence). This CDR3 is 15 amino acids long. Trimming cost V 3 bases and J 5 bases; bases outside gene matches: 6. The CDR3 coding sequence is TGTGCCAGTAGTATCCAGCGGGGCTTAACCGGGGAGCTGTTTTTT. Protein product: CASSIQRGLTGELFF. Full variable domain (missing parts from reference TRBV19 and TRBJ2-2): DGGITQSPKYLFRKEGQNVTLSCEQNLNHDAMYWYRQDPGQGLRLIYYSQIVNDFQKGDIAEGYSVSREKKESFPLTVTSAQKNPTAFYLCASSIQRGLTGELFFGEGSRLTVL.

V usage is TRBV18 and J usage is TRBJ2-2, with 12 bases matching TRBD2. Trimming at V came to 3 bases and at J to 1 base, leaving 9 bases not matched to a gene. Germline V gives CDR1 KGHSH, CDR2 LQKENI. CDR3 length equals 19 residues. This CDR3 is CASSPTLGTSGWNTGELFF. CDR3 nucleotides: TGTGCCAGCTCACCCACCCTAGGGACTAGCGGGTGGAACACCGGGGAGCTGTTTTTT.

The rearrangement joins TRBV6-5 to TRBJ1-1, with D perhaps matching TRBD1 (5 bases). The V end was cut by 10 bases, the J end by 0 bases, with 18 bases between. The length of the CDR3 is 15 residues. Germline V lookup: CDR1 MNHEY, CDR2 SVGAGI. This CDR3 is CATKASGSMNTEAFF. The CDR3 DNA sequence: TGTGCCACCAAGGCCTCAGGGTCAATGAACACTGAAGCTTTCTTT.

The chain employs TRBV5-1 and TRBJ1-2; D perhaps matches TRBD1 (5 bases). Looked up from germline, CDR1 is SGHRS and CDR2 is YFSETQ. This CDR3 is built from 11 residues. V lost 4 bases to trimming and J lost 12 bases, with 13 bases between them. This CDR3 reads CASSPGGQHTF. The CDR3 coding sequence is TGCGCCAGCAGCCCTGGGGGTCAGCACACCTTC.

The chain recombines TRBV25-1 with TRBJ2-5, with D perhaps TRBD1 (6 bases). The CDR3 totals 14 residues. With 4 bases removed from V and 2 bases from J, the gap between germline ends came to 11 bases. Germline V gene data show CDR1 as MGHDK and CDR2 as SYGVNS. The DNA for the CDR3 is TGTGCCAGCAGTGTTCGCCAGGGGCAAGAGACCCAGTACTTC. Encoded protein: CASSVRQGQETQYF.

This clone was observed a handful of times. This chain links TRBV27 with TRBJ1-5; 8 bases line up with TRBD1. The CDR3 loop spans 15 amino acids. V shed 4 bases and J 7 bases; nucleotides not matched to a gene: 9. Germline assignment: CDR1 MNHEY and CDR2 SMNVEV (reference sequence). CDR3: CASSSLQGGSQPQHF. CDR3 sequence (DNA): TGTGCCAGCAGTTCGTTACAGGGGGGAAGCCAGCCCCAGCATTTT.

In DNA, the CDR3 is TGTGCCAGCAGCTTATTTCATCAAAACACTGAAGCTTTCTTT. Translated: CASSLFHQNTEAFF. The chain combines TRBV7-2 with TRBJ1-1; D call uncertain. CDR1 is SGHTA, CDR2 FQGNSA, per germline. Trimming cost V 2 bases and J 2 bases, with 9 bases left between them. This CDR3 is 14 amino acids long.

This chain joins TRBV7-9 and TRBJ2-3; 12 bases map to TRBD2. The V gene's germline CDR1 is SEHNR and CDR2 FQNEAQ (reference sequence). The CDR3 consists of 15 residues. The V gene end was trimmed by 2 bases and the J gene end by 4 bases; junction bases not matched to a gene: 1. The CDR3 DNA sequence: TGTGCCAGCAGCTTACTAGCGGGAGGGCCAGATACGCAGTATTTT. Its translation: CASSLLAGGPDTQYF.

The chain is built from TRBV5-8 and TRBJ1-3, with D uncertain. The V gene's germline CDR1 is SGHTS and CDR2 YDEGEE. V was pared by 2 bases and J by 9 bases, with 9 bases between. This CDR3 has 12 amino acids. CDR3 DNA: TGTGCCAGCAGCTTCGCAGAAGGCACCATATATTTT. Translating it yields CASSFAEGTIYF.

This clone was observed a handful of times. The chain recombines TRBV5-1 with TRBJ1-3; D not certain. Germline CDR1 SGHRS, CDR2 YFSETQ. This CDR3 comprises 14 residues. V lost 5 bases and J 2 bases, leaving 11 bases between the germline ends. CDR3 sequence: CASRTGNAGNTIYF. CDR3 coding DNA: TGCGCCAGCAGAACCGGGAACGCTGGAAACACCATATATTTT.

In nucleotides, the CDR3 is TGTGCCAGCAGCTTAGGGGCCCCGGGTGGTGAAAAACTGTTTTTT. Its translation is CASSLGAPGGEKLFF. The chain combines TRBV7-2 with TRBJ1-4, with D unclear. V was trimmed by 1 base and J by 7 bases, leaving 13 bases between them. The CDR3 length is 15 residues. Per the germline V gene, CDR1 is SGHTA and CDR2 is FQGNSA.

The J gene is TRBJ2-2, the V gene TRBV7-2, with TRBD1 identical over 8 bases. CDR1 is SGHTA, CDR2 FQGNSA, per germline. The CDR3 extends over 15 amino acids. J gave up 4 bases and V 3 bases, and 4 bases lay outside the gene matches. The CDR3 nucleotides are TGTGCCAGCAGCTTTTCAGGGGGCGGCACCGGGGAGCTGTTTTTT. This translates into CASSFSGGGTGELFF.

V gene TRBV30 combines with J gene TRBJ1-2, with 8 bases matching TRBD1. The CDR3 sequence is 11 residues long. Germline values: CDR1 GTSNPN, CDR2 SVGIG (reference sequence). Germline trimming cut 4 bases from V and 7 bases from J; bases unmatched to any gene: 2. CDR3 sequence: CAWNRGGGYTF. The CDR3 bases are TGTGCCTGGAACAGGGGGGGTGGCTACACCTTC.

This clone has a handful of counts. Here the CDR3 reads CASSYNRDGYTF. The CDR3 region has the DNA TGTGCCAGCAGTTACAACAGGGACGGCTACACCTTC. V and J are TRBV6-6 and TRBJ1-2; maybe TRBD1 (6 bases). Trimming took off 2 bases at V and 8 bases at J, with 9 bases between the two ends. The CDR3 has 12 residues. Germline V gene sequence: CDR1 MNHNY, CDR2 SVGAGI (reference sequence).

The DNA of the CDR3 is TGTGCCAGCACCTCGGGGGCTTGGCAGTTCTTC. Translation gives CASTSGAWQFF. This chain joins TRBV7-9 and TRBJ2-1, with D possibly called TRBD1 or TRBD2 (6 bases each). The V gene lost 7 bases and the J gene lost 12 bases, with 13 bases spanning the gap. The length of the CDR3 is 11 residues. CDR1 is SEHNR, CDR2 FQNEAQ, per germline (reference sequence).

The CDR3 spells CASTQRGRVAGYTGELFF. The DNA for the CDR3 is TGTGCCAGCACCCAGCGAGGGAGGGTAGCGGGTTACACCGGGGAGCTGTTTTTT. V gene TRBV2 combines with J gene TRBJ2-2; 7 nucleotides match TRBD2. V shed 7 bases and J 3 bases; nucleotides not matched to a gene: 17. Germline V gene sequence: CDR1 SNHLY, CDR2 FYNNEI. The CDR3 extends over 18 amino acids.

J is TRBJ1-1 and V is TRBV30; D gene ambiguous. Germline lookup yields CDR1 GTSNPN and CDR2 SVGIG (reference sequence). Trimming shortened V by 0 bases and J by 2 bases, and 10 bases separated the two germline ends. The CDR3 length is 14 residues. The CDR3 coding sequence is TGTGCCTGGAGTGTACAAGGGAGAAACACTGAAGCTTTCTTT. This gives the protein CAWSVQGRNTEAFF.

The chain has TRBV5-5 and TRBJ2-1; the D gene is possibly TRBD2 (5 bases). The germline V gene has CDR1 SGHKS and CDR2 YYEKEE (reference sequence). V lost 3 bases and J lost 10, with 11 bases in between. This CDR3 spans 12 amino acids. CDR3 sequence reads: CASSWTGEEQFF. CDR3 nucleotides: TGTGCCAGCAGCTGGACTGGAGAGGAGCAGTTCTTC.

This clone was observed a handful of times. The chain joins TRBV3-1 (or the pseudogene TRBV3-2) to TRBJ1-2, with D possibly matching TRBD1 (6 bases). The CDR3 extends over 17 amino acids. Trimming removed 0 bases at V and 0 bases at J, with 14 bases between. CDR1 is LGHDT and CDR2 is YNNKEL in the germline V gene (reference sequence). CDR3: CASSQEGFGGPNYGYTF. In DNA, the CDR3 is TGTGCCAGCAGCCAAGAAGGGTTCGGGGGCCCTAACTATGGCTACACCTTC.